This TCR beta chain was identified in a study of cytomegalovirus exposure and HLA in healthy donors. Trimming at V came to 3 bases and at J to 3 bases, leaving 2 bases not matched to a gene. Germline assignment: CDR1 LNHNV and CDR2 YYDKDF (reference sequence). CDR3 length: 15 residues. Clones were sequenced by immunoSEQ multiplex PCR, and TCRdb holds only the in-frame ones, with some missing. The sample carries fewer than 60,000 clones, around 94% recorded once. This chain uses TRBV15 with TRBJ1-5, with 10 bases that match TRBD1. The sequencing sample was made of PBMCs. The TCR originated in a young woman in good health and CMV-seropositive. The CDR3 coding sequence is TGTGCCACCAGCAGGGACAGGGGGTACAATCAGCCCCAGCATTTT. This gives the protein CATSRDRGYNQPQHF.